The rows below give T cell receptor beta chains drawn from one sample of a study of blood T cell repertoires in COVID-19. The table came from immunoSEQ multiplex PCR; TCRdb's copy has only in-frame clones and leaves some out. This sample has approximately 260,000 clones, with 84% found just once. What was sequenced was peripheral blood. The receptor set was obtained from a human donor in a cohort sampled during active COVID-19. The CDR3 runs from the conserved cysteine through the conserved F or W. The D gene is left open where the match is weak. Clone size is given for some rows only: seen once, a few or many times, or a class if the clone is expanded.

d_gene,abundance,v_gene,j_gene,CDR3aa,CDR3nt
TRBD1,NA,TRBV12-3/TRBV12-4,TRBJ1-6,CASSSQGSPLHF,TGTGCCAGCAGTTCACAGGGGTCACCCCTCCACTTT
TRBD2,NA,TRBV2,TRBJ2-3,CACEGAGVADTQYF,TGTGCCTGCGAGGGCGCGGGGGTGGCAGATACGCAGTATTTT
NA,NA,TRBV6-2/TRBV6-3,TRBJ2-1,CASSYSITVTPTPLYNEQFF,TGTGCCAGCAGTTACTCGATCACAGTTACCCCCACCCCCCTCTACAATGAGCAGTTCTTC
NA,NA,TRBV7-2,TRBJ2-3,CASTWLMRGTDTQYF,TGTGCCAGCACCTGGCTGATGCGGGGCACAGATACGCAGTATTTT
NA,once,TRBV12-3/TRBV12-4,TRBJ1-1,CATFYRENTEAFF,TGTGCCACTTTTTACAGGGAGAACACTGAAGCTTTCTTT
TRBD1,NA,TRBV19,TRBJ2-7,CASKDRGRSEQYF,TGTGCCAGCAAGGACAGGGGACGGAGCGAGCAGTACTTC
NA,NA,TRBV27,TRBJ1-1,CASSPFMNTEAFF,TGTGCCAGCAGTCCTTTTATGAACACTGAAGCTTTCTTT
NA,NA,TRBV5-6,TRBJ1-5,CASSLRGAPGSNQPQHF,TGTGCCAGCAGCTTACGGGGGGCACCGGGTAGCAATCAGCCCCAGCATTTT
NA,NA,TRBV18,TRBJ2-5,CASSSQRAGETQYF,TGTGCCAGCTCTTCCCAGAGGGCTGGGGAGACCCAGTACTTC
TRBD1,NA,TRBV19,TRBJ1-1,CASSIPGTGLNTEAFF,TGTGCCAGTAGTATCCCTGGGACAGGGCTGAACACTGAAGCTTTCTTT
TRBD2,NA,TRBV5-6,TRBJ2-1,CASSLGTSGPYNEQFF,TGTGCCAGCAGCTTGGGGACTAGCGGGCCTTACAATGAGCAGTTCTTC
TRBD1,few,TRBV5-1,TRBJ2-7,CASSSTGFEQYF,TGCGCCAGCAGCTCGACAGGGTTCGAGCAGTACTTC
NA,NA,TRBV20-1,TRBJ2-3,CSASGRFRDTQYF,TGCAGTGCTAGTGGGAGGTTCCGGGATACGCAGTATTTT
TRBD1,NA,TRBV13,TRBJ2-7,CASSPKTGRYEQYF,TGTGCCAGCAGCCCCAAGACAGGGCGGTACGAGCAGTACTTC
NA,many,TRBV12-3/TRBV12-4,TRBJ1-2,CASSLIRGGYTF,TGTGCCAGCAGCCTTATAAGGGGTGGCTACACCTTC
TRBD1,NA,TRBV15,TRBJ2-2,CATSGTGTGELFF,TGTGCCACCAGCGGGACAGGAACCGGGGAGCTGTTTTTT
TRBD1,NA,TRBV4-2,TRBJ2-7,CASSQARSTGAEQYF,TGTGCCAGCAGCCAAGCCAGATCGACAGGGGCCGAGCAGTACTTC
TRBD2,NA,TRBV3-1/TRBV3-2,TRBJ2-7,CASSQGLRTSGWGARSYEQYF,TGTGCCAGCAGCCAAGGCTTGCGGACTAGCGGGTGGGGGGCGAGATCCTACGAGCAGTACTTC
NA,NA,TRBV6-1,TRBJ1-1,CASSELSSRDRNAFF,TGTGCCAGCAGTGAATTAAGTTCCAGGGATCGAAATGCTTTCTTT
NA,few,TRBV20-1,TRBJ1-1,CSASTPGYTEAFF,TGCAGTGCTAGTACCCCAGGGTACACTGAAGCTTTCTTT
TRBD2,NA,TRBV6-5,TRBJ2-7,CASNRAAGGLYEQYF,TGTGCCAGCAACCGAGCAGCGGGAGGGCTCTACGAGCAGTACTTC
TRBD1,NA,TRBV11-3,TRBJ1-3,CASSPGQGPGNTIYF,TGTGCCAGCAGTCCCGGACAGGGACCCGGAAACACCATATATTTT
NA,few,TRBV27,TRBJ1-2,CASSFVTGVGSNYGYTF,TGTGCCAGCAGTTTCGTTACCGGAGTCGGATCTAACTATGGCTACACCTTC
TRBD2,NA,TRBV29-1,TRBJ2-5,CSVDLTSGRETQYF,TGCAGCGTTGACTTGACTAGCGGGAGAGAGACCCAGTACTTC
NA,few,TRBV28,TRBJ1-2,CASSLRRGNYGYTF,TGTGCCAGCAGTTTACGCAGGGGCAACTATGGCTACACCTTC
NA,NA,TRBV10-3,TRBJ1-2,CAISESSRVGYGYTF,TGTGCCATCAGTGAGTCGAGCAGGGTAGGGTATGGCTACACCTTC
NA,once,TRBV18,TRBJ1-1,CASSPSGVNTEAFF,TGTGCCAGCTCACCATCCGGGGTGAACACTGAAGCTTTCTTT
NA,NA,TRBV15,TRBJ2-7,CATSRAGVHEQYF,TGTGCCACCAGCAGAGCGGGAGTCCACGAGCAGTACTTC
NA,NA,TRBV10-2,TRBJ2-4,CASRAGTQNIQYF,TGCGCCAGCAGGGCCGGGACACAAAACATTCAGTACTTC
NA,NA,TRBV19,TRBJ1-5,CASSIPAAGLRPQHF,TGTGCCAGTAGTATACCTGCGGCAGGGCTACGGCCCCAGCATTTT
NA,NA,TRBV7-2,TRBJ1-3,CASSLDWSGNTIYF,TGTGCCAGCAGCTTAGACTGGTCTGGAAACACCATATATTTT
NA,NA,TRBV15,TRBJ2-2,CATSRRLLSNTGELFF,TGTGCCACCAGCAGACGTCTACTGAGTAACACCGGGGAGCTGTTTTTT
NA,NA,TRBV13,TRBJ2-7,CASSRDNYYEQYF,TGTGCCAGCAGCCGGGACAATTACTACGAGCAGTACTTC
NA,once,TRBV15,TRBJ2-5,CATSREGAGETQYF,TGTGCCACCAGCAGGGAGGGGGCGGGAGAGACCCAGTACTTC
NA,NA,TRBV7-2,TRBJ1-2,CASTPGAGGYGYTF,TGTGCCAGCACCCCAGGGGCAGGCGGATATGGCTACACCTTC
TRBD2,NA,TRBV6-2/TRBV6-3,TRBJ2-5,CASSSGLAGVETQYF,TGTGCCAGCAGTTCGGGACTAGCGGGAGTGGAGACCCAGTACTTC
TRBD2,NA,TRBV7-2,TRBJ2-2,CASTRTSRGTGELFF,TGTGCCAGCACCCGGACTAGCCGTGGCACCGGGGAGCTGTTTTTT
TRBD1,NA,TRBV4-2,TRBJ2-3,CASSPDRGSTDTQYF,TGTGCCAGCAGCCCCGACAGGGGTAGCACAGATACGCAGTATTTT
NA,NA,TRBV18,TRBJ1-5,CASSAVLGNQPQHF,TGTGCCAGCTCAGCTGTTTTAGGCAATCAGCCCCAGCATTTT
TRBD2,few,TRBV6-1,TRBJ2-4,CASSEPSGSKNIQYF,TGTGCCAGCAGTGAACCTAGCGGGAGTAAAAACATTCAGTACTTC
NA,once,TRBV6-5,TRBJ1-1,CASSAEGVDYTEAFF,TGTGCCAGCAGCGCGGAGGGAGTTGATTACACTGAAGCTTTCTTT
TRBD1,NA,TRBV7-2,TRBJ2-5,CASSLGRDRGGETQYF,TGTGCCAGCAGCTTAGGCCGGGACAGGGGAGGAGAGACCCAGTACTTC
TRBD1,NA,TRBV5-6,TRBJ2-5,CASSAPTGGLQETQYF,TGTGCCAGCAGCGCCCCGACAGGGGGCTTGCAAGAGACCCAGTACTTC
TRBD1,once,TRBV10-3,TRBJ2-7,CAISLGQGAHEQYF,TGTGCCATCAGTTTGGGACAGGGCGCCCACGAGCAGTACTTC
NA,NA,TRBV7-9,TRBJ1-2,CASSDDRYGYTF,TGTGCCAGCAGCGACGACAGATATGGCTACACCTTC
NA,NA,TRBV11-2,TRBJ2-3,CASSFQQTPNFRTDTQYF,TGTGCCAGCAGCTTCCAACAGACCCCTAACTTCCGCACAGATACGCAGTATTTT
NA,NA,TRBV19,TRBJ1-3,CASSSRGTSGNTIYF,TGTGCCAGTAGTTCGAGGGGGACCTCTGGAAACACCATATATTTT